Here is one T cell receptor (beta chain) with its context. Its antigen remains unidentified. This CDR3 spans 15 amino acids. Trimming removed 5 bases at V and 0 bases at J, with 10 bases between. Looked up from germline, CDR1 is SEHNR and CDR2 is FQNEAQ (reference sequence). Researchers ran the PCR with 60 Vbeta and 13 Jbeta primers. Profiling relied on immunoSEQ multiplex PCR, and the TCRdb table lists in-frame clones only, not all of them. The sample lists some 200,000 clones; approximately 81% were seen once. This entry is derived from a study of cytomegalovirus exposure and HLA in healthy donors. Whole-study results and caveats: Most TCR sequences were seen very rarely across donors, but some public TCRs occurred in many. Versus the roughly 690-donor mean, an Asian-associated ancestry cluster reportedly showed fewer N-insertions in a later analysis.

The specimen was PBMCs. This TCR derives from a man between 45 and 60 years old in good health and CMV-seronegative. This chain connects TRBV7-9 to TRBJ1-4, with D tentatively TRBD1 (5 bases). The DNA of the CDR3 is TGTGCCAGCAGCCTCAGGGCTGCAACTAATGAAAAACTGTTTTTT. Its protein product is CASSLRAATNEKLFF.